The 2 T cell receptor beta chains listed next were all sequenced from one sample in a study of T-cell reconstitution after alpha-beta-depleted transplantation in children. A library of TCRbeta sequences, prepared with unique molecular identifiers, was generated. TCRdb called the PCR reads again in MiXCR, with one record for every CDR3 protein. The table lists 450,000 to 700,000 distinct CDR3 sequences, over 25% of them singletons. This sample comprised PBMCs, obtained before TCRalphabeta/CD19-depleted stem cell transplant. The receptors stem from a boy younger than two with Wiskott-Aldrich syndrome, due to receive a stem cell transplant.

The rearrangement joins TRBV6-1 to TRBJ2-5, with TRBD2 identical over 7 bases. Looked up from germline, CDR1 is MNHNS and CDR2 is SASEGT. The CDR3 extends over 14 amino acids. The ends lost 6 bases at V and 2 bases at J; junction bases unmatched: 6. This chain's CDR3 is CASSGTTRQETQYF. DNA for the CDR3: TGTGCCAGCAGCGGGACTACCAGGCAAGAGACCCAGTACTTC.

The chain links TRBV27 to TRBJ2-4; 9 bases match TRBD2. The germline gives CDR1 MNHEY, CDR2 SMNVEV (reference sequence). CDR3 length: 16 residues. V was pared by 0 bases and J by 1 base, with 1 base of the junction left unmatched. In DNA form, the CDR3 reads TGTGCCAGCAGTTTATCCGCGGGAGGGGCCAAAAACATTCAGTACTTC. This gives the protein CASSLSAGGAKNIQYF.